Reported below is one T cell receptor (beta chain). This clonotype was recorded a few times. No cognate antigen has been identified for it. Base qualities were left out, and no much larger clone turns up one base away. mRNA, which captures expressed receptors, was used instead of genomic DNA for quantification of TCRbeta repertoires. Buffy coat leukocytes were collected into Trizol, and RNA was extracted with the Direct-zol RNA MiniPrep Plus kit without cell sorting. EDTA blood tubes were spun right away at 4 degrees C to separate plasma, buffy coat and red blood cells. The CDR3 spans 12 residues, from the cysteine through the phenylalanine. Only the CDR3 part of the read is kept: 36 bases, read in frame from the first base. The trim is 0 bases for V and 14 bases for J, with a gap of 13 bases between the germline ends. The germline V gene (reference sequence) specifies GTSNPN as CDR1 and SVGIG as CDR2.

The sample is drawn from a study of robustness of blood B and T cell sequencing (dated by TCRdb to 2017 to 2018). In terms of the full investigation: The goal of the study was to find out how much peripheral blood is required to reliably describe the TCRbeta and IgG repertoires of an individual. Each of the approximately 11 independently drawn blood samples had its TCRbeta and IgG repertoires measured. Two replicate TCRbeta cDNA libraries were prepared from one shared RNA pool from a single 10 ml draw, serving as technical replicates. What the authors observed across the whole study: Evidence of cross-contamination, likely resulting from batch processing, was observed in one pair of TCRbeta libraries, and the UMI-sequence pairs shared between the two libraries were removed. When technical replicate libraries were compared, 90% to 95% of the top 10,000 TCRbeta clonotypes in one library also turned up in the other. Because EDTA tubes had to be fractionated immediately, the use of EDTA tubes in multi-site collections was limited. A full plateau was not reached by TCRbeta rarefaction curves, suggesting under-sequencing or many low-abundance clonotypes. The 1,000 most abundant TCRbeta clonotypes from the pooled draws were found in every single 10 ml sample. Pooling tubes did not make the overlap of rare TCRbeta clonotypes any better, which implies that much larger blood volumes would be needed to capture those rare clonotypes. When 3 or 4 tubes (about 29-40 ml blood) were combined, saturation was approached in coverage of the top 10,000 TCRbeta clonotypes.

To prepare the library, PCR was applied. The sequencing machine was an Illumina MiSeq. SMARTScribe reverse transcriptase and a 5' template-switch oligo, by which a universal priming site was added, were used for cDNA synthesis. A 12-nucleotide random unique molecular identifier (UMI) was carried by the template-switch oligo, and each cDNA molecule was tagged with this UMI. During reverse transcription, TCRbeta transcripts were targeted using chain-specific reverse primers. Uracil DNA glycosylase treatment removed residual template-switch adapters, and cDNA was purified with a Qiagen MinElute kit. For the first PCR, KAPA HiFi HotStart ReadyMix was used for around 25 cycles, with amplification split across four 50 ul reactions containing step-out primers. Before any further amplification, the products of the first-round PCR were gel-purified. Illumina Nextera adapters were attached in a second PCR of seven to eight cycles, and the libraries were then purified and pooled. A 50-nucleotide 5' read captured the UMI barcode for each TCRbeta molecule. Processing in the source paper ran as follows. Using the MIGEC toolkit, reads were grouped by UMI into consensus reads. Forward and reverse consensus reads were merged with PEAR to produce final reads. Identical UMI-sequence pairs found in more than one library were treated as cross-sample contamination and removed by a custom decontamination script. MIGMAP, a wrapper around IgBLAST, was used for V(D)J assignment and CDR3 extraction. A TCR clonotype was defined as sharing the same V gene, J gene and CDR3 amino acid sequence, and CDR1 and CDR2 were not sequenced. Clones were called with MiXCR by TCRdb after fastp trimmed the public reads at Q25, and only in-frame beta chains were retained. Duplicate CDR3 protein sequences are folded into a single record with the most common DNA and genes. The V and J calls follow TCRdb's processing rather than the paper's. The sample table lists 4,000 or so distinct CDR3 sequences, roughly half of them with a count of one. The top ten clones comprise 20% to 30% of the sample.

The clonotype comes from a human donor in good health. Sequenced material: peripheral blood. The chain employs TRBV30 and TRBJ2-2, with the D gene not clear enough to name. The CDR3 reads CAWSVRALDLFF. DNA sequence: TGTGCCTGGAGTGTAAGGGCCTTGGACCTGTTTTTT.